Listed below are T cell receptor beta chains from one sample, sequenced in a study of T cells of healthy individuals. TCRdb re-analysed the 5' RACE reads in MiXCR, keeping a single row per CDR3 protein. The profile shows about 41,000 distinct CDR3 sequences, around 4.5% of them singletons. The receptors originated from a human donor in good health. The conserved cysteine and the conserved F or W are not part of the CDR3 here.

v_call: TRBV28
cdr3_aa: ASSTTGGGKNEQF

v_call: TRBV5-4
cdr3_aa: ASSLDLSLNYGYT

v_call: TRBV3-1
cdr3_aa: ASSQAGEYTGNTIY

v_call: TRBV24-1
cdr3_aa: ATSAHRSYNYNEQF

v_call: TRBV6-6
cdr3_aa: ASSRGSKDTEAF

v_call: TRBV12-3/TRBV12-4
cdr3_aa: ASSTRQADTQY

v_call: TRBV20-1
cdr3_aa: SASRADNSPLH

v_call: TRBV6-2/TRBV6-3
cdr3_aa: ASSRGVPTYNEQF

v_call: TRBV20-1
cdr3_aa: SARTGGADYEQY

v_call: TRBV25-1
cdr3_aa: ASSDMDGLHEQF

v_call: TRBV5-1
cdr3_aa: ASSFSRGTEAF

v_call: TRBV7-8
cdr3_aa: ASSLFGGTGANVLT